This TCR beta chain was sequenced during a study of T-cell memory formation after mild COVID-19. On the study more broadly: The study found TCR clusters largely donor specific.

This clonotype was picked up a small number of times. Its antigen remains unknown. The CDR3 has 15 residues. Trimming left V 4 bases short and J 1 base short, with 14 bases between. Germline V gene sequence: CDR1 SNHLY, CDR2 FYNNEI. General study findings and limits: Prior to infection, memory already included some responding clones, suggesting cross-reactive memory joined.

Each CDR3 protein is one row after TCRdb ran MiXCR on the 5' RACE reads. The sample comprises some 440,000 distinct CDR3 sequences, more than 20% of which are singletons, and under 15% rests with the top ten. The receptor was derived from an adult woman who had mild COVID-19 (a few samples of this study predate the infection). Cell type and time point are not known. The chain couples TRBV2 to TRBJ2-7; tentative D call: TRBD2 (6 bases). Sample: PBMCs or a T cell subset sorted from them (not recorded which). The CDR3 bases are TGTGCCAGCAGTGGCGGGGCAGGCGGGTCCTACGAGCAGTACTTC. Its translation: CASSGGAGGSYEQYF.